The 28 T cell receptor beta chains given below trace back to one sample, sequenced in a study of technical replicates of blood from a handful of donors. Generated by immunoSEQ multiplex PCR, the TCRdb table keeps only in-frame clones and is missing some. The table includes some 58,000 clones, roughly 94% detected once. Sequenced sample: T cells isolated from PBMCs. These TCRs come from a human donor in good health.

This chain uses TRBV7-8 with TRBJ2-2, with 8 nucleotides matching TRBD2. The ends lost 2 bases at V and 0 bases at J; junction bases unmatched: 2. The CDR3 totals 16 residues. Germline loops: CDR1 SGHVS, CDR2 FQNEAQ. The CDR3 spells CASSLRGGPNTGELFF. DNA of the CDR3: TGTGCCAGCAGCTTACGCGGGGGGCCGAACACCGGGGAGCTGTTTTTT.

In its sample, this clone was seen once. This chain connects TRBV28 to TRBJ1-1; possibly TRBD1 for D (5 bases). The CDR3 length is 14 residues. Per germline, CDR1 MDHEN and CDR2 SYDVKM. The germline V and J ends were trimmed by 2 bases and 6 bases, with 13 bases remaining between them. The CDR3 reads CASSLGSGAAEAFF. CDR3 nucleotide sequence: TGTGCCAGCAGTTTAGGAAGTGGGGCAGCTGAAGCTTTCTTT. The variable domain in full, with the rest retrieved from reference TRBV28 and TRBJ1-1, is DVKVTQSSRYLVKRTGEKVFLECVQDMDHENMFWYRQDPGLGLRLIYFSYDVKMKEKGDIPEGYSVSREKKERFSLILESASTNQTSMYLCASSLGSGAAEAFFGQGTRLTVV.

The gene calls are TRBV9 and TRBJ2-2, with TRBD2 matching over 7 bases. CDR3 size: 14 residues. After removal of 5 bases from V and 7 bases from J, the junction contained 8 bases not matched to a gene. The germline V gene encodes CDR1 SGDLS and CDR2 YYNGEE. The CDR3 DNA is TGTGCCAGCAGACGCTCCCGGGGGGACGGGGAGCTGTTTTTT. Protein sequence: CASRRSRGDGELFF.

The chain employs TRBV28 and TRBJ2-3, with a tentative D call TRBD2 (5 bases). Germline CDR1 is MDHEN and CDR2 is SYDVKM. V was cut by 2 bases and J by 3 bases, with 18 bases left in between. CDR3 length: 17 amino acids. The CDR3 bases are TGTGCCAGCAGTTTAGACGTGGCTAGCCGGATGACAGATACGCAGTATTTT. It translates to CASSLDVASRMTDTQYF. The complete variable domain, with remaining parts taken from reference TRBV28 and TRBJ2-3, reads DVKVTQSSRYLVKRTGEKVFLECVQDMDHENMFWYRQDPGLGLRLIYFSYDVKMKEKGDIPEGYSVSREKKERFSLILESASTNQTSMYLCASSLDVASRMTDTQYFGPGTRLTVL.

The V and J genes are TRBV6-5 and TRBJ1-1, with TRBD1 identical over 7 bases. The CDR3 loop spans 11 amino acids. The germline gives CDR1 MNHEY, CDR2 SVGAGI. V dropped 10 bases and J dropped 6; count of bases not matched to a gene: 5. CDR3 nucleotide sequence: TGTGCCACCAGACAGGGACCTGAAGCTTTCTTT. Residues: CATRQGPEAFF.

The rearrangement links TRBV7-9 to TRBJ2-7, with TRBD2 matching over 9 bases. The junction had 10 bases not matched to a gene; V was cut back by 5 bases and J by 2 bases. Germline V gene sequence: CDR1 SEHNR, CDR2 FQNEAQ (reference sequence). The CDR3 is made up of 16 amino acids. CDR3 region: CASSLPGLAGTYEQYF. The CDR3, as DNA: TGTGCCAGCAGCCTCCCCGGCCTAGCGGGAACCTACGAGCAGTACTTC.

The rearrangement links TRBV5-1 to TRBJ1-4, with TRBD1 matching 7 bases. The CDR3 consists of 15 residues. Germline CDR1 SGHRS, CDR2 YFSETQ. V dropped 4 bases and J dropped 4; count of bases not matched to a gene: 7. The CDR3 is CASSDRDSVNEKLFF. CDR3 bases: TGCGCCAGCAGCGACCGGGACAGCGTTAATGAAAAACTGTTTTTT.

As for this clone: At one boundary the junction diverges from the germline segment, which might be a read error. The chain links TRBV28 to TRBJ2-3; 7 nucleotides agree with TRBD2. CDR1 and CDR2 from the germline V gene are MDHEN and SYDVKM. The CDR3 has 11 amino acids. This chain's CDR3 is CASSLGLFSDF. Here the CDR3 DNA reads TGTGCCAGCAGTTTGGGACTATTCTCGGATTTT.

The chain combines TRBV18 with TRBJ2-7, with 7 nucleotides matching TRBD2. The CDR3 consists of 12 residues. Germline CDR1 reads KGHSH; CDR2 reads LQKENI. With 3 bases clipped from V and 4 bases from J, the junction kept 0 bases outside the gene matches. CDR3 nucleotide sequence: TGTGCCAGCTCACCGGGGGGGTACGAGCAGTACTTC. Residues: CASSPGGYEQYF.

The gene calls are TRBV18 and TRBJ1-1, with 12 bases identical to TRBD1. From germline, CDR1 is KGHSH and CDR2 LQKENI. The CDR3 contains 17 residues. The trim removed 5 bases at V and 4 bases at J, leaving 11 bases unmatched. Here the CDR3 DNA reads TGTGCCAGCTCATCAACGGGGACAGGGGGCGCGGGCACTGAAGCTTTCTTT. Its protein is CASSSTGTGGAGTEAFF.

CDR3 sequence reads: CASSIDRAGNTEAFF. The DNA of the CDR3 is TGTGCCAGCAGCATAGACAGGGCAGGGAACACTGAAGCTTTCTTT. The chain combines TRBV7-9 with TRBJ1-1; TRBD1 agrees at 7 bases. V trimming: 5 bases; J trimming: 1 base; junction bases outside the gene matches: 7. This CDR3 contains 15 residues. Germline V gene sequence: CDR1 SEHNR, CDR2 FQNEAQ (reference sequence).

This clone was seen a single time. The chain is built from TRBV7-6 and TRBJ1-4, with 9 bases that match TRBD1. This CDR3 region has 14 residues. Germline CDR1 reads SGHVS; CDR2 reads FNYEAQ. The ends lost 1 base at V and 6 bases at J; junction bases unmatched: 0. DNA of the CDR3: TGTGCCAGCAGCTTAGGGACAGGGGATGAAAAACTGTTTTTT. It translates to CASSLGTGDEKLFF.

The chain employs TRBV28 and TRBJ1-1, with D tentatively TRBD1 (6 bases). This CDR3 is built from 14 residues. Trimming took 5 bases from V and 10 from J, leaving 20 bases between them. Germline V CDR1 and CDR2: MDHEN, SYDVKM. The CDR3 bases are TGTGCCAGCAGTCCTGGGTCAGACAGGAGAGGAGCTTTCTTT. It encodes CASSPGSDRRGAFF.

The J gene is TRBJ2-1, the V gene TRBV7-6; 8 bases are shared with TRBD2. The CDR3 spans 15 residues. CDR1 and CDR2 (germline): SGHVS, FNYEAQ. Trimming at V came to 5 bases and at J to 8 bases, leaving 11 bases not matched to a gene. CDR3 amino acids: CASSLEAGGLYEQFF. In DNA, the CDR3 is TGTGCCAGCAGCCTAGAGGCGGGGGGCCTCTATGAGCAGTTCTTC.

The chain is built from TRBV5-5 and TRBJ2-5; D is unclear. The CDR3 consists of 15 residues. Deletions cut 6 bases from V and 1 base from J, with 16 bases between. Germline V lookup: CDR1 SGHKS, CDR2 YYEKEE (reference sequence). The CDR3: CASTMRPEPQETQYF. The CDR3 bases are TGTGCCAGCACCATGCGGCCAGAACCCCAAGAGACCCAGTACTTC.

The rearrangement uses TRBV6-5 and TRBJ1-5; TRBD1 is a possible D gene (6 bases). Germline CDR1 MNHEY, CDR2 SVGAGI. This CDR3 is built from 14 residues. The V and J ends lost 0 bases and 8 bases respectively, with 11 bases between them. The CDR3 DNA is TGTGCCAGCAGTTACTCAGGGGGGGGAGAGCCCCAGCATTTT. Its translation: CASSYSGGGEPQHF.

The rearrangement joins TRBV5-1 to TRBJ2-3, with a tentative D call TRBD2 (5 bases). The CDR3 contains 14 residues. V dropped 0 bases and J dropped 2 bases, with 7 bases sitting between them. Germline CDR1 and CDR2: SGHRS and YFSETQ. The CDR3: CASSLGEFTDTQYF. CDR3 sequence (DNA): TGCGCCAGCAGCTTGGGGGAGTTCACAGATACGCAGTATTTT.

This chain uses TRBV9 with TRBJ2-5; D uncertain. V lost 1 base and J 2 bases, leaving 15 bases between the germline ends. CDR3 size: 16 residues. The germline V gene encodes CDR1 SGDLS and CDR2 YYNGEE. The CDR3: CASSVSPRPEQETQYF. CDR3 bases: TGTGCCAGCAGCGTAAGTCCAAGGCCGGAGCAAGAGACCCAGTACTTC.

The chain carries TRBV29-1 and TRBJ2-7; 11 bases are a match to TRBD1. V trimming: 3 bases; J trimming: 4 bases; junction bases outside the gene matches: 5. The length of the CDR3 is 14 residues. Germline assignment: CDR1 SQVTM and CDR2 ANQGSEA. Here the CDR3 DNA reads TGCAGCGTTGACGGACAGGGGGCTCGGTACGAGCAGTACTTC. Translated, it gives CSVDGQGARYEQYF.

The chain links TRBV9 to TRBJ2-1, with 10 bases that match TRBD1. J gave up 5 bases and V 1 base, and 3 bases lay outside the gene matches. CDR3 size: 15 residues. CDR1 SGDLS and CDR2 YYNGEE come from the germline V gene. Here the CDR3 reads CASSVRGQGNNEQFF. CDR3 nucleotide sequence: TGTGCCAGCAGCGTACGGGGACAGGGGAACAATGAGCAGTTCTTC.

J is TRBJ2-5 and V is TRBV5-5; maybe TRBD2 (5 bases). The germline CDR1 and CDR2 sequences are SGHKS and YYEKEE (reference sequence). The V and J ends lost 0 bases and 4 bases respectively, with 10 bases between them. The CDR3 contains 14 residues. The CDR3 DNA sequence: TGTGCCAGCAGCTTGGGACTAACCTTAGAGACCCAGTACTTC. This translates into CASSLGLTLETQYF.

CDR3 DNA sequence: TGTGCCAGCAGCCCCAGGGCTAGCGGAACATACGAGCAGTACTTC. As protein: CASSPRASGTYEQYF. The chain has TRBV28 and TRBJ2-7; 7 nucleotides line up with TRBD2. The germline V gene encodes CDR1 MDHEN and CDR2 SYDVKM. The CDR3 is made up of 15 amino acids. Losses at the gene ends were 6 bases for V and 4 bases for J; bases not matched to a gene: 12. Together with reference TRBV28 and TRBJ2-7, the CDR3 gives the full variable domain: DVKVTQSSRYLVKRTGEKVFLECVQDMDHENMFWYRQDPGLGLRLIYFSYDVKMKEKGDIPEGYSVSREKKERFSLILESASTNQTSMYLCASSPRASGTYEQYFGPGTRLTVT.

The J gene is TRBJ1-1, the V gene TRBV6-5; 7 nucleotides match TRBD1. The CDR3 length is 14 residues. Unmatched junction bases numbered 2, after V lost 3 bases and J lost 1 base. Germline CDR1 MNHEY, CDR2 SVGAGI. The CDR3 here is CASSYRGRNTEAFF. The CDR3 nucleotides read TGTGCCAGCAGTTATAGGGGGCGGAACACTGAAGCTTTCTTT.

The chain uses TRBV5-1 and TRBJ2-1, with a tentative D call TRBD1 (7 bases). CDR1 is SGHRS, CDR2 YFSETQ, per germline. The CDR3 is made up of 13 amino acids. Trimming took 4 bases from V and 10 from J, leaving 15 bases between them. CDR3 protein: CASSRDRDSEQFF. The CDR3 region has the DNA TGCGCCAGCAGCAGAGACAGGGACTCCGAGCAGTTCTTC.

This clone occurred a few times. V and J are TRBV5-1 and TRBJ2-1; D may be TRBD2 (6 bases). Germline assignment: CDR1 SGHRS and CDR2 YFSETQ. V gave up 0 bases and J gave up 8 bases, with 18 bases separating them. The CDR3 runs 16 residues. CDR3 sequence (DNA): TGCGCCAGCAGCTTGGCCGTCGCGGGACCTTCAGATGAGCAGTTCTTC. It yields the protein CASSLAVAGPSDEQFF.

V is TRBV5-6 and J is TRBJ2-6; perhaps TRBD1 as D (5 bases). Germline CDR1 SGHDT, CDR2 YYEEEE. The CDR3 totals 18 residues. Trimming shortened V by 1 base and J by 0 bases, and 14 bases separated the two germline ends. The CDR3 region is CASSLFYRRSSGANVLTF. CDR3 DNA: TGTGCCAGCAGCTTGTTTTACAGGCGGTCCTCTGGGGCCAACGTCCTGACTTTC. Using reference TRBV5-6 and TRBJ2-6 for the parts outside the CDR3, the full variable domain is DAGVTQSPTHLIKTRGQQVTLRCSPKSGHDTVSWYQQALGQGPQFIFQYYEEEERQRGNFPDRFSGHQFPNYSSELNVNALLLGDSALYLCASSLFYRRSSGANVLTFGAGSRLTVL.

The chain has TRBV28 and TRBJ2-7; tentatively, D is TRBD1 (7 bases). The CDR3 covers 15 residues. Germline CDR1 and CDR2: MDHEN and SYDVKM. The germline V and J ends were trimmed by 2 bases and 3 bases, with 14 bases remaining between them. The CDR3 sequence is CASSLIAGQIYEQYF. The CDR3 nucleotides are TGTGCCAGCAGTTTAATCGCGGGACAGATCTACGAGCAGTACTTC.

The V and J genes are TRBV29-1 and TRBJ2-1, with TRBD1 identical over 10 bases. The CDR3 consists of 13 residues. V trimming: 6 bases; J trimming: 7 bases; junction bases outside the gene matches: 6. Germline V gives CDR1 SQVTM, CDR2 ANQGSEA. Here the CDR3 DNA reads TGCAGCGTGGCCGGGACAGGGGTAAATGAGCAGTTCTTC. Translating it yields CSVAGTGVNEQFF.